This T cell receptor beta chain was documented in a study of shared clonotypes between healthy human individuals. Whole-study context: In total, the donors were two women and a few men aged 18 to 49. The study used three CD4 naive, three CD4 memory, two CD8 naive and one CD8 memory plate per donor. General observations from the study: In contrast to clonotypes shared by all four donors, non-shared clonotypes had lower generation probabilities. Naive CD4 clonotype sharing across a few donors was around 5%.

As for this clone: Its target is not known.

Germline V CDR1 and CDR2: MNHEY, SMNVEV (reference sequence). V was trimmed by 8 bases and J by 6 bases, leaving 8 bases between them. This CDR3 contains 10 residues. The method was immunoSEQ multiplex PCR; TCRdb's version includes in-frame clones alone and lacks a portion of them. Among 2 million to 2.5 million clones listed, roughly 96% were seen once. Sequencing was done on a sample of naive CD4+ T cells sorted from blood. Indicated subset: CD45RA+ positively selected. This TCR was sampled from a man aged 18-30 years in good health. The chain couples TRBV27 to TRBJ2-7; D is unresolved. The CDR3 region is CASPYSEQYF. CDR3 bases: TGTGCCAGCCCTTACTCCGAGCAGTACTTC.